This T cell receptor beta chain was retrieved from a study of cytotoxic CD8 clonotypes in ibrutinib-treated CLL. Turning to the study itself: Response samples were drawn at a median of about twelve months of treatment, range 6 to 36.

Germline V gene lookup returns CDR1 SGHAT and CDR2 FQNNGV. This CDR3 has 14 residues. V trimming: 1 base; J trimming: 8 bases; junction bases outside the gene matches: 2. Sequencing was performed with immunoSEQ multiplex PCR; in TCRdb, only in-frame clones are kept and a portion is missing. The sample yields approximately 200,000 clones, about 72% seen once. The source was PBMCs, collected after 24 months of ibrutinib treatment. The receptor was derived from a human donor with chronic lymphocytic leukemia. The chain uses TRBV11-2 and TRBJ2-1, with 10 bases fitting TRBD2. In DNA form, the CDR3 reads TGTGCCAGCAGCTTAGGACTAGCGGGCTATGAGCAGTTCTTC. The encoded protein is CASSLGLAGYEQFF. Using reference TRBV11-2 and TRBJ2-1 for the parts outside the CDR3, the full variable domain is EAGVAQSPRYKIIEKRQSVAFWCNPISGHATLYWYQQILGQGPKLLIQFQNNGVVDDSQLPKDRFSAERLKGVDSTLKIQPAKLEDSAVYLCASSLGLAGYEQFFGPGTRLTVL.